This TCR beta chain originates from a study of cytomegalovirus exposure and HLA in healthy donors. As for the study in general: HLA-typed donors were the source of approximately 85 million unique TCRs, which an early data release held.

Use of 60 Vbeta and 13 Jbeta primers characterized the PCR. Data came from immunoSEQ multiplex PCR; TCRdb stores just in-frame clones and leaves some out. The top ten hold 20% to 25% of the sample, which has 75,000 to 95,000 clones, less than 80% seen once. Germline loops: CDR1 SGHNT, CDR2 YYREEE (reference sequence). V gave up 4 bases and J gave up 6 bases, with 17 bases separating them. The CDR3 is 14 residues long. Healthy bone marrow donors made up the donors. Findings and caveats of the study: A missense variant in DCLRE1C was later tied to TCR beta V- and J-gene trimming.

There are a few counts of this clone. Its cognate antigen is unknown. This sequence was found in a woman in her forties or fifties in good health and CMV-seropositive. The specimen was PBMCs. The chain uses TRBV5-4 and TRBJ2-7, with D maybe TRBD1 (6 bases). The CDR3 nucleotides read TGTGCCAGCAGCGTTCCGGGACAAGAAGCCGAGCAGTACTTC. Translation: CASSVPGQEAEQYF.